This T cell receptor beta chain was obtained from a study of shared clonotypes between healthy human individuals. Repertoires were generated with immunoSEQ multiplex PCR, while TCRdb's copy carries only in-frame clones and drops some. The sample yields about 680,000 clones, over 65% seen once. The CDR3 runs to 15 residues. The receptor was isolated from a woman younger than 45 in good health. This rearrangement joins TRBV21-1 to TRBJ2-7. TRBV21-1 is flagged as a pseudogene. The sample comprised memory CD4+ T cells sorted from blood. Described subset: CD45RA-negative fraction. The CDR3 spells CASSSALPATYEQYF. CDR3 in DNA: TGTGCCAGCAGCTCCGCCCTACCGGCAACCTACGAGCAGTACTTC.